This T cell receptor (beta chain) was captured in a study of identical twins. This clonotype was counted ten times or more. Its specificity is unknown. The germline V and J ends were trimmed by 0 bases and 1 base, with 12 bases remaining between them. The germline gives CDR1 DFQATT, CDR2 SNEGSKA (reference sequence). The CDR3 totals 15 residues. Study outcomes and limitations: Analyses of zero insertions could, in part, be confounded by invariant MAIT and iNKT cells.

TCRdb passed the 5' RACE reads through MiXCR, listing each CDR3 protein once. This table has 500,000 to 600,000 distinct CDR3 sequences, about 20% appearing once. This same sample was also part of a study on T cells expressing NK-cell markers. Per that study: According to the study, TCR beta repertoires originated from sorted CD3+CD56+NKG2C+, CD3+CD56+NKG2C- and CD3+CD56-NKG2C+ T cells. Seven donors tested HCMV-seropositive and one tested seronegative among the eight sequenced.

Sequencing was done on a sample of CD4+ T cells sorted from blood. The receptor comes from a woman aged 18-29 years in good health. This sequence joins TRBV20-1 and TRBJ1-2, with D possibly matching TRBD1 (5 bases). This CDR3 reads CSARDPSRVNYGYTF. In DNA form, the CDR3 reads TGCAGTGCTAGAGACCCCTCCAGGGTTAACTATGGCTACACCTTC.